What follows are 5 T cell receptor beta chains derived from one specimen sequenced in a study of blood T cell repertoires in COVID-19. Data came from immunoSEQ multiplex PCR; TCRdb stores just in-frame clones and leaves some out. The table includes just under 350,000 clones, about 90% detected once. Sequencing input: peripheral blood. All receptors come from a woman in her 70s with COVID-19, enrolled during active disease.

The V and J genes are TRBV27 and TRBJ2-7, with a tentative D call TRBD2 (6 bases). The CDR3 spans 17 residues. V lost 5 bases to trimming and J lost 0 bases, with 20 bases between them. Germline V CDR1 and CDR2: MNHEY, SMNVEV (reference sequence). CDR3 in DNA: TGTGCCAGCAGTCGGGGGTATAGGGGCTACAGCTCCTACGAGCAGTACTTC. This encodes CASSRGYRGYSSYEQYF.

CDR3 coding DNA: TGTGCCAGTACCACGACAGCGATTAGCAATCAGCCCCAGCATTTT. It encodes CASTTTAISNQPQHF. This chain joins TRBV19 and TRBJ1-5, with D perhaps TRBD1 (5 bases). The V end lost 7 bases, the J end lost 0 bases, and 13 bases lay between the germline ends. The germline V gene encodes CDR1 LNHDA and CDR2 SQIVND (reference sequence). The CDR3 length is 15 residues.

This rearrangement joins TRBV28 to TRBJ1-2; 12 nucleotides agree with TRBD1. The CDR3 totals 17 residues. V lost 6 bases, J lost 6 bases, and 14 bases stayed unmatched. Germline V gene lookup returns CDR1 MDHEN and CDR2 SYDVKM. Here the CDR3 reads CASSFPHGTGGRDGYTF. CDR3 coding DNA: TGTGCCAGCAGCTTCCCCCACGGGACAGGGGGCCGGGATGGCTACACCTTC.

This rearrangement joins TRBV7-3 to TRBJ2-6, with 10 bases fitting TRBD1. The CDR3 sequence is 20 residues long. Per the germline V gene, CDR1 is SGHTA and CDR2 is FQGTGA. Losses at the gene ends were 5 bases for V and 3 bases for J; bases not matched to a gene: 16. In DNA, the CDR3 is TGTGCCAGCAGCACGCATGGGGAAGGACAGGGGGTATATGGGGCCAACGTCCTGACTTTC. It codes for CASSTHGEGQGVYGANVLTF.

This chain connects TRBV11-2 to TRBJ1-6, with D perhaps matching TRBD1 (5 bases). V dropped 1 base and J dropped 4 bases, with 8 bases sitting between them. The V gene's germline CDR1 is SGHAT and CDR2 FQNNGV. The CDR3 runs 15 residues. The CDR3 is CASSLVRGYNSPLHF. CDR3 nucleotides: TGTGCCAGCAGCTTAGTAAGGGGTTATAATTCACCCCTCCACTTT.